The entry below describes one T cell receptor beta chain. What it binds is not known. Using immunoSEQ multiplex PCR, the repertoire was profiled, and TCRdb retains in-frame clones only, with some absent. Of 100,000 or so clones in the sample, around 94% were seen once. The data are from a study of T cell responses to AZD1222 COVID-19 vaccine. CDR3 length: 14 residues. The germline V and J ends were trimmed by 1 base and 0 bases, with 7 bases remaining between them. Germline values: CDR1 GTSNPN, CDR2 SVGIG (reference sequence). Study-wide results and limits: Epitopes outside B.1.351 and B.1.1.7 mutated regions reportedly drew nearly half of spike TCRs. The study found Spike-specific TCR breadth and depth rose after two AZD1222 doses. Spike regions recognized by vaccine-associated CD4 TCRs spanned the protein, led by 160-218 and 743-854.

This receptor was taken from an adult in good health. The chain links TRBV30 to TRBJ1-3; no clear D. The source was peripheral blood, collected on day 0 of AZD1222 vaccination. DNA of the CDR3: TGTGCCTGGAGTGCCGGGATCTCTGGAAACACCATATATTTT. Translation gives CAWSAGISGNTIYF.